This T cell receptor beta chain was profiled in a study of human T cells and chemical hapten exposure. Study information: Patch tests delivered 0.01% DPC to the upper back and were evaluated at 6 days.

V was trimmed by 0 bases and J by 5 bases, leaving 17 bases between them. Germline V gene data show CDR1 as DFQATT and CDR2 as SNEGSKA (reference sequence). This CDR3 region has 16 residues. The sample's time point: patch test 3, about 24 weeks after DPC sensitization. Stated treatment: therapeutic diphenylcyclopropenone sensitization with weekly scalp DPC. Every patch test was put on after a blood sample was taken. Unique molecular identifiers were attached to individual cDNA molecules within the library. As processed by the authors: Across samples, TCR counts had a median of around 100,000 and ranged from about 20,000 to 690,600. MiXCR, run by TCRdb on the RACE reads, gives a single entry per CDR3 protein. These V and J calls are TCRdb output, not the study's own analysis. Among just over 70,000 distinct CDR3 sequences listed, approximately 12% were seen once.

The source is a woman between 50 and 59 years old with alopecia areata. Some clones in this sample may be carry-over from other donors' samples. This sequence joins TRBV20-1 and TRBJ1-5; D gene ambiguous. The starting material was whole blood, obtained in connection with sensitization to the hapten diphenylcyclopropenone (DPC). The CDR3 DNA is TGCAGTGCTAGAGATCCTACCGGTAGTCAGGATCAGCCCCAGCATTTT. Translated, it gives CSARDPTGSQDQPQHF.